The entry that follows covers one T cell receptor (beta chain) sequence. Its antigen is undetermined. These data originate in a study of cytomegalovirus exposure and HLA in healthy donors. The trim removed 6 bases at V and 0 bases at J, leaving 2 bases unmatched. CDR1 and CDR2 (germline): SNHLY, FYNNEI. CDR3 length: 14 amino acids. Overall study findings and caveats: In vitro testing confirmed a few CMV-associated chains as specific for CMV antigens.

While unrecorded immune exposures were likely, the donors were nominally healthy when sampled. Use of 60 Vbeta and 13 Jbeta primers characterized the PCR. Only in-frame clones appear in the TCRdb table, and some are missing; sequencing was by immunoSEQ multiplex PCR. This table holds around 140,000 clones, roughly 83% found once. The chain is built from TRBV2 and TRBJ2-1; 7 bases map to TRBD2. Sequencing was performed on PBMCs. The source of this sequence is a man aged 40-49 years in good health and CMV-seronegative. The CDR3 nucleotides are TGTGCCAGCAGGCGGGGGTCCTCCTACAATGAGCAGTTCTTC. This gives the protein CASRRGSSYNEQFF.